Listed below are T cell receptor beta chains from one sample, sequenced in a study of T cells in Graves' hyperthyroidism and ophthalmopathy. TCRdb re-called the multiplex PCR reads with MiXCR, one entry per CDR3 protein. The sample gives under 550,000 distinct CDR3 sequences, 15% to 20% of which show up once; over 45% is in the top ten. Material for sequencing was blood. The receptor set was obtained from a middle-aged man with Graves' ophthalmopathy. Both conserved end residues are part of each CDR3. D genes are given only for firm matches. Not every row has a clone size; where given, it reads once, few, many or a size class.

v_call	d_call	clone_size	j_call	cdr3_aa	cdr3_nt
TRBV3-1	TRBD1	few	TRBJ1-4	CASSQQLTGVNEKLFF	TGTGCCAGCAGCCAGCAATTGACAGGGGTTAATGAAAAACTGTTTTTT
TRBV29-1	TRBD1	many	TRBJ2-4	CSVLQGAKNIQYF	TGCAGCGTTCTACAGGGGGCGAAAAACATTCAGTACTTC
TRBV18	.	many	TRBJ2-3	CASSPPSQGADTQYF	TGTGCCAGCTCACCACCGAGCCAGGGCGCAGATACGCAGTATTTT
TRBV30	.	.	TRBJ2-7	CAWVKAGAGEQYF	TGTGCCTGGGTGAAGGCCGGGGCTGGAGAGCAGTACTTC
TRBV3-1	TRBD2	many	TRBJ2-3	CASSQVSGGVTDTQYF	TGTGCCAGCAGCCAAGTAAGCGGGGGGGTCACAGATACGCAGTATTTT
TRBV6-1	TRBD1	.	TRBJ1-2	CASSEIGTGDGYTF	TGTGCCAGCAGTGAAATTGGGACAGGGGACGGCTACACCTTC
TRBV7-9	.	many	TRBJ2-2	CASSPVRDTGELFF	TGTGCCAGCAGTCCCGTCAGGGACACCGGGGAGCTGTTTTTT
TRBV2	.	.	TRBJ2-5	CATRLSSEGRQETQYF	TGTGCCACCCGGCTTTCTAGCGAGGGCCGCCAAGAGACCCAGTACTTC
TRBV7-7	.	many	TRBJ2-3	CASSSQAADTQYF	TGTGCTAGCAGCTCACAGGCGGCAGATACGCAGTATTTT
TRBV20-1	.	.	TRBJ2-6	CSARDRDSGANVLTF	TGCAGTGCTAGAGATAGGGACTCTGGGGCCAACGTCCTGACTTTC
TRBV29-1	.	.	TRBJ2-1	CSVFGGSYNEQFF	TGCAGCGTGTTCGGGGGCTCCTACAATGAGCAGTTCTTC
TRBV29-1	.	few	TRBJ2-1	CSVALPGAYNEQFF	TGCAGCGTTGCACTACCAGGGGCGTACAATGAGCAGTTCTTC
TRBV2	.	many	TRBJ1-5	CASSAQNSNQPQHF	TGTGCCAGCAGTGCGCAGAATAGCAATCAGCCCCAGCATTTT
TRBV29-1	.	once	TRBJ1-1	CSVVIRKGTEAFF	TGCAGCGTTGTCATAAGGAAAGGCACTGAAGCTTTCTTT
TRBV15	.	.	TRBJ2-3	CATSRVFNSHTDTQYF	TGTGCCACCAGCAGAGTTTTCAACAGCCACACAGATACGCAGTATTTT
TRBV3-1	TRBD1	many	TRBJ2-1	CASSRTGKGNEQFF	TGTGCCAGCAGCCGGACAGGGAAGGGGAATGAGCAGTTCTTC
TRBV6-5	TRBD2	.	TRBJ2-7	CASSYDAGGAVVEQYF	TGTGCCAGCAGTTACGATGCCGGGGGGGCCGTGGTCGAGCAGTACTTC